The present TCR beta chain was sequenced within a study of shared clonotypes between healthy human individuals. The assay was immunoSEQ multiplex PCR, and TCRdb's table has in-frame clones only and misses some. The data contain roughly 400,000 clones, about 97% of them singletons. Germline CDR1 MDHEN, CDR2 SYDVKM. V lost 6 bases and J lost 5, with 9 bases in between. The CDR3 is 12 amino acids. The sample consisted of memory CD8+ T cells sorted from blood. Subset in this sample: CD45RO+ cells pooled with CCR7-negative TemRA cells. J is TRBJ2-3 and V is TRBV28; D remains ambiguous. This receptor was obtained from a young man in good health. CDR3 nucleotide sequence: TGTGCCAGCAGGAACTCTAGAGATACGCAGTATTTT. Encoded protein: CASRNSRDTQYF.